These T cell receptor beta chains were read from a single sample in a study of blood T cell repertoires in COVID-19. Repertoires were generated with immunoSEQ multiplex PCR, while TCRdb's copy carries only in-frame clones and drops some. The table records about 160,000 clones, 85% of them present only once. The sequencing sample was made of peripheral blood. All receptors come from a woman aged 50 to 60 with COVID-19, enrolled during active disease. CDR3s include the opening cysteine and the closing phenylalanine or tryptophan. Each record gives: D gene, V gene, clone size, J gene, CDR3 protein, CDR3 DNA. D genes are given only for firm matches. Rows may omit the clone size; those that give it use once, few, many or a size class.

.	TRBV4-1	.	TRBJ1-4	CASSQDRVGEKLFF	TGCGCCAGCAGCCAAGACAGGGTAGGGGAAAAACTGTTTTTT
TRBD1	TRBV10-3	once	TRBJ2-7	CAISSGTGSHEQYF	TGTGCCATCAGTTCCGGGACAGGGTCCCACGAGCAGTACTTC
TRBD1	TRBV30	.	TRBJ2-2	CAWNPGQGRGTGELFF	TGTGCCTGGAACCCCGGACAGGGTCGAGGCACCGGGGAGCTGTTTTTT
TRBD1	TRBV4-3	.	TRBJ2-7	CASSQDRGTTSYEQYF	TGCGCCAGCAGCCAAGACAGGGGGACGACCTCCTACGAGCAGTACTTC
.	TRBV21-1	.	TRBJ1-1	CASSKNGQPNTEAFF	TGTGCCAGCAGCAAAAATGGGCAGCCGAACACTGAAGCTTTCTTT
.	TRBV6-5	.	TRBJ2-2	CASSYWQNTGELFF	TGTGCCAGCAGTTACTGGCAGAACACCGGGGAGCTGTTTTTT
.	TRBV6-5	once	TRBJ2-5	CASSSPETQYF	TGTGCCAGCAGCTCTCCAGAGACCCAGTACTTC
TRBD2	TRBV27	.	TRBJ2-5	CASSLGLAETQYF	TGTGCCAGCAGTCTGGGACTAGCCGAGACCCAGTACTTC
.	TRBV6-1	.	TRBJ1-2	CASSEARQTYGYTF	TGTGCCAGCAGTGAAGCGCGGCAAACGTATGGCTACACCTTC
.	TRBV5-4	.	TRBJ2-5	CASSLWSGEETQYF	TGTGCCAGCAGCTTATGGTCAGGGGAAGAGACCCAGTACTTC
.	TRBV7-9	.	TRBJ1-2	CASSAGSFVAPGVYGYTF	TGTGCCAGCAGCGCGGGCTCCTTCGTAGCGCCCGGAGTCTATGGCTACACCTTC
TRBD2	TRBV10-3	.	TRBJ2-1	CATADPNSGGQFGEQFF	TGTGCCACAGCCGACCCTAATAGCGGGGGGCAGTTTGGTGAGCAGTTCTTC
TRBD1	TRBV2	.	TRBJ1-2	CASSPPGTGTNYGYTF	TGTGCCAGCAGTCCTCCCGGGACAGGGACTAACTATGGCTACACCTTC
.	TRBV19	.	TRBJ1-3	CASSTPTASGNTIYF	TGTGCCAGTAGTACCCCGACAGCCTCTGGAAACACCATATATTTT
.	TRBV7-2	.	TRBJ1-2	CASSLTGFGGYTF	TGTGCCAGCAGCTTAACGGGTTTCGGGGGCTACACCTTC
.	TRBV6-4	once	TRBJ2-1	CASSDSRGEQFF	TGTGCCAGCAGTGACTCTAGAGGTGAGCAGTTCTTC
.	TRBV2	.	TRBJ1-3	CASSDRSSSGNTIYF	TGTGCCAGCAGTGACAGATCTAGCTCTGGAAACACCATATATTTT
.	TRBV7-2	.	TRBJ1-3	CASSLGSIYQGSRNTIYF	TGTGCCAGCAGCTTAGGTTCTATTTATCAGGGTTCTAGGAACACCATATATTTT
TRBD1	TRBV4-1	.	TRBJ1-1	CASSRDRGATEAFF	TGCGCCAGCAGCAGGGACAGGGGAGCCACTGAAGCTTTCTTT
TRBD1	TRBV5-1	few	TRBJ2-7	CASSLAGTGSFEQYF	TGCGCCAGCAGCTTGGCCGGGACAGGGTCTTTCGAGCAGTACTTC
.	TRBV6-1	.	TRBJ1-4	CASSDQTTNEKLFF	TGTGCCAGCAGTGATCAGACAACTAATGAAAAACTGTTTTTT
TRBD1	TRBV7-2	.	TRBJ2-4	CASSLGQRPDIQYF	TGTGCCAGCAGCCTGGGACAGAGACCTGACATTCAGTACTTC
TRBD1	TRBV6-6	once	TRBJ2-2	CASSYRDRGTGELFF	TGTGCCAGCAGTTACCGGGACAGGGGAACCGGGGAGCTGTTTTTT
.	TRBV11-2	.	TRBJ1-1	CASSLGAGNTEAFF	TGTGCCAGCAGCTTAGGTGCAGGGAACACTGAAGCTTTCTTT
TRBD2	TRBV2	.	TRBJ2-1	CASKRGVGSNEQFF	TGTGCCAGCAAGCGGGGGGTCGGGTCCAATGAGCAGTTCTTC
TRBD1	TRBV7-8	.	TRBJ1-1	CASRQGRIPNTEAFF	TGTGCCAGCAGACAGGGGAGGATTCCGAACACTGAAGCTTTCTTT
.	TRBV4-1	.	TRBJ1-2	CASSQEGGTNYGYTF	TGCGCCAGCAGCCAAGAGGGGGGGACCAACTATGGCTACACCTTC
TRBD1	TRBV7-2	.	TRBJ1-1	CASIRDRGATEAFF	TGTGCCAGCATAAGGGACAGGGGAGCAACTGAAGCTTTCTTT
.	TRBV3-1/TRBV3-2	.	TRBJ1-2	CASSQDKGLQGYTF	TGTGCCAGCAGCCAAGATAAAGGCTTACAGGGCTACACCTTC
TRBD1	TRBV9	.	TRBJ1-3	CASSNRDRGRLVSGNTIYF	TGTGCCAGCAGCAACCGGGACAGGGGCCGCCTTGTCTCTGGAAACACCATATATTTT
.	TRBV15	.	TRBJ2-3	CATSRALIDTQYF	TGTGCCACCAGCAGAGCTCTAATAGATACGCAGTATTTT
TRBD2	TRBV6-1	.	TRBJ2-5	CASSELAGALGTQYF	TGTGCCAGCAGTGAACTAGCGGGGGCCCTGGGGACCCAGTACTTC
.	TRBV29-1	.	TRBJ1-1	CSVQGSAEAFF	TGCAGCGTCCAGGGCTCAGCTGAAGCTTTCTTT
.	TRBV14	.	TRBJ1-3	CASSQERLLSGNTIYF	TGTGCCAGCAGCCAAGAGAGGCTGCTCTCTGGAAACACCATATATTTT
.	TRBV5-6	.	TRBJ2-4	CASSLGQARNIQYF	TGTGCCAGCAGCTTGGGACAGGCGAGAAACATTCAGTACTTC
.	TRBV5-1	.	TRBJ1-1	CASSLLYLSMRRGMNTEAFF	TGCGCCAGCAGCCTTTTATATCTATCGATGAGGAGGGGAATGAACACTGAAGCTTTCTTT
.	TRBV5-1	.	TRBJ2-3	CASSNPITDTQYF	TGCGCCAGCAGCAACCCTATTACAGATACGCAGTATTTT
.	TRBV7-2	once	TRBJ1-5	CASSLSGRVGQPQHF	TGTGCCAGCAGCCTAAGCGGGCGGGTTGGACAGCCCCAGCATTTT
TRBD1	TRBV18	.	TRBJ1-4	CASSSQGANEKLFF	TGTGCCAGCTCATCACAGGGGGCTAATGAAAAACTGTTTTTT
.	TRBV2	.	TRBJ1-2	CASSDAGYGYTF	TGTGCCAGCAGTGACGCAGGCTATGGCTACACCTTC
TRBD1	TRBV18	.	TRBJ1-1	CASSPNGQGIRTEAFF	TGTGCCAGCTCACCTAACGGACAGGGAATTCGCACTGAAGCTTTCTTT
.	TRBV30	many	TRBJ1-6	CAWNKGAYNSPLHF	TGTGCCTGGAATAAGGGGGCCTATAATTCACCCCTCCACTTT
TRBD1	TRBV6-1	.	TRBJ2-7	CASSEGGGTGRNEQYF	TGTGCCAGCAGTGAAGGAGGTGGGACAGGGAGGAACGAGCAGTACTTC
TRBD1	TRBV10-3	.	TRBJ2-7	CAISAAGTGDPYEQYF	TGTGCCATCAGTGCGGCCGGGACAGGGGACCCCTACGAGCAGTACTTC
.	TRBV6-5	once	TRBJ2-7	CASGDSSSYEQYF	TGTGCCAGCGGCGACAGTAGCTCCTACGAGCAGTACTTC
TRBD2	TRBV6-2/TRBV6-3	.	TRBJ2-3	CASSYPTILLAGDTDTQYF	TGTGCCAGCAGTTACCCCACAATCCTCCTAGCGGGGGACACAGATACGCAGTATTTT
TRBD1	TRBV30	.	TRBJ2-7	CAWSVGGAERSHEQYF	TGTGCCTGGAGTGTAGGGGGCGCGGAAAGATCCCACGAGCAGTACTTC
TRBD1	TRBV15	once	TRBJ1-2	CATSSPDRGGYGYTF	TGTGCCACCAGCTCCCCGGACAGGGGGGGCTATGGCTACACCTTC
.	TRBV9	.	TRBJ2-1	CASSRDFDEQFF	TGTGCCAGCAGCCGGGATTTCGATGAGCAGTTCTTC
TRBD1	TRBV19	.	TRBJ1-4	CASSLRTGAGEKLFF	TGTGCCAGTAGTCTACGGACAGGGGCGGGGGAAAAACTGTTTTTT
.	TRBV29-1	.	TRBJ2-2	CSVDTVTGELFF	TGCAGCGTTGACACGGTCACCGGGGAGCTGTTTTTT
.	TRBV30	once	TRBJ1-6	CAWSVSRFSYNSPLHF	TGTGCCTGGAGTGTAAGCCGATTCTCCTATAATTCACCCCTCCACTTT
.	TRBV10-3	.	TRBJ2-1	CAISGEQAAVSYNEQFF	TGTGCCATCAGTGGGGAGCAGGCGGCCGTATCCTACAATGAGCAGTTCTTC
.	TRBV6-5	.	TRBJ1-6	CASRKREVDNSPLHF	TGTGCCAGCAGAAAAAGGGAGGTGGATAATTCACCCCTCCACTTT
.	TRBV5-4	.	TRBJ1-4	CASSDGQLNEKLFF	TGTGCCAGCAGCGATGGACAGCTTAATGAAAAACTGTTTTTT